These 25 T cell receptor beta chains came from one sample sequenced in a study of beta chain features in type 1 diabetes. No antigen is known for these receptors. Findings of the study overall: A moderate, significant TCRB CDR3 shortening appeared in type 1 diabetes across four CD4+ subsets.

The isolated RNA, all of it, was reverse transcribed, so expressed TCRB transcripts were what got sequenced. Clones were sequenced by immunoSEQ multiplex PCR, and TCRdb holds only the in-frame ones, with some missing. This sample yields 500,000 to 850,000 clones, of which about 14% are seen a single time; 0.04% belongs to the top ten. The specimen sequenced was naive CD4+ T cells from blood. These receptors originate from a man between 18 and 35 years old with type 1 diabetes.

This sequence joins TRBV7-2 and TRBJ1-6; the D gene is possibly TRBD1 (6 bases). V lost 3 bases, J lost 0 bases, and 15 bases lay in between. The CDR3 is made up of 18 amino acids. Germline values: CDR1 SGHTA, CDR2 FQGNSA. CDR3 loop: CASSFGDKSSSYNSPLHF. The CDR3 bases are TGTGCCAGCAGCTTTGGGGACAAGTCGAGCTCCTATAATTCACCCCTCCACTTT.

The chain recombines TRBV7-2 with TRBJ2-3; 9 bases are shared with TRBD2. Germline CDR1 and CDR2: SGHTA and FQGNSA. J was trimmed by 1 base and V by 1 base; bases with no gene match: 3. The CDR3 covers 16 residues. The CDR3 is CASSLGPSGGTDTQYF. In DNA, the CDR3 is TGTGCCAGCAGCTTAGGGCCTAGCGGGGGCACAGATACGCAGTATTTT.

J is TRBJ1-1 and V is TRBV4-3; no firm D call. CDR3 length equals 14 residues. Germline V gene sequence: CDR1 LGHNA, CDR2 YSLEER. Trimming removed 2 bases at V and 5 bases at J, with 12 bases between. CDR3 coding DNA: TGCGCCAGCAGCCAACGCCCTGAGGGTACTGAAGCTTTCTTT. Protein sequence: CASSQRPEGTEAFF.

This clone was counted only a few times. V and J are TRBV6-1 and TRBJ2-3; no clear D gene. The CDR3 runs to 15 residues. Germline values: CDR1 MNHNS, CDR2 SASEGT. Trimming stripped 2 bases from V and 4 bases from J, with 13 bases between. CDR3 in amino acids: CASSEILGGADTQYF. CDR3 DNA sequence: TGTGCCAGCAGTGAAATTTTGGGTGGAGCAGATACGCAGTATTTT.

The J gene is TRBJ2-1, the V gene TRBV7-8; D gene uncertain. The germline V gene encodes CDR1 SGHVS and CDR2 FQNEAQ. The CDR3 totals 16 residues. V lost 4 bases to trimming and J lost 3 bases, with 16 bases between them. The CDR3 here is CASSSRAGDDYNEQFF. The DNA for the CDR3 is TGTGCCAGCAGCTCCCGAGCAGGCGACGACTACAATGAGCAGTTCTTC.

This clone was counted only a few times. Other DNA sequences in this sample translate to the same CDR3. CDR3 DNA sequence: TGTGCCAGCAGCCCACAGGGAGGCGAGCAGTACTTC. Its translation: CASSPQGGEQYF. This sequence joins TRBV7-2 and TRBJ2-7, with D perhaps being TRBD1 or TRBD2 (6 bases each). The V end lost 5 bases, the J end lost 6 bases, and 11 bases lay between the germline ends. The CDR3 covers 12 residues. The germline V gene has CDR1 SGHTA and CDR2 FQGNSA.

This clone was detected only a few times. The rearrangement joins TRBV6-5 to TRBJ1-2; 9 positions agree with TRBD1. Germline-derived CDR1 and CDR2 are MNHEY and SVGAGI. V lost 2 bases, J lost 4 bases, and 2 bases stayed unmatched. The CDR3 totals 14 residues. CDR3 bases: TGTGCCAGCAGTTACCTGACAGGGGGCTATGGCTACACCTTC. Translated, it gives CASSYLTGGYGYTF.

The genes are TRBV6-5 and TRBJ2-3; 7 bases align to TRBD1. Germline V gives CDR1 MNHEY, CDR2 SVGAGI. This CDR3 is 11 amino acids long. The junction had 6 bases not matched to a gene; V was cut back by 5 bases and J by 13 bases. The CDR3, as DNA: TGTGCCAGCAGTAAGACAGGGTTCGAGTATTTT. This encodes CASSKTGFEYF.

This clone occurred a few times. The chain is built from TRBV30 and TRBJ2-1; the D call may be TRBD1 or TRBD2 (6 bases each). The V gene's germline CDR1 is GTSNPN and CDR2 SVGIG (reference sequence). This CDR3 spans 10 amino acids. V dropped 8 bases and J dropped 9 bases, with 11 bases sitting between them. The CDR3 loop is CAGQRVEQFF. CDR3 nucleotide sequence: TGTGCCGGACAGCGGGTTGAGCAGTTCTTC.

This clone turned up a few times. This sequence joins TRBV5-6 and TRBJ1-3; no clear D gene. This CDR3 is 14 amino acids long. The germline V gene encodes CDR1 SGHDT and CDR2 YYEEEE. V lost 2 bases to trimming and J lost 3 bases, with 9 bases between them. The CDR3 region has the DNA TGTGCCAGCAGCTTTCGGGGAGGTGGAAACACCATATATTTT. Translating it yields CASSFRGGGNTIYF.

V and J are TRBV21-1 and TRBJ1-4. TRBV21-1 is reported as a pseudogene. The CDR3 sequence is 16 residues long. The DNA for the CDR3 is TGTGCCCGTTCCCCGGGGGAAGGCATAAGGAATGAAAAACTGTTTTTT. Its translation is CARSPGEGIRNEKLFF.

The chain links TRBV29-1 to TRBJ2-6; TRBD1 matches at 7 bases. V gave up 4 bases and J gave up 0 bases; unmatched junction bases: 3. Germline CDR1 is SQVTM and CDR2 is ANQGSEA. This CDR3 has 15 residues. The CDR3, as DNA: TGCAGCGTTGGTGGACAGGTCTCTGGGGCCAACGTCCTGACTTTC. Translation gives CSVGGQVSGANVLTF.

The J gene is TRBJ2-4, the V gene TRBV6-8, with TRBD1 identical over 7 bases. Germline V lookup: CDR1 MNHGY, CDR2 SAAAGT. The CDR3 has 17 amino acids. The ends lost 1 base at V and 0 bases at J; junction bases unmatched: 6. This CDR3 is CASSYWDRRKAKNIQYF. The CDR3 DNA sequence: TGTGCCAGCAGTTACTGGGACAGACGCAAAGCCAAAAACATTCAGTACTTC.

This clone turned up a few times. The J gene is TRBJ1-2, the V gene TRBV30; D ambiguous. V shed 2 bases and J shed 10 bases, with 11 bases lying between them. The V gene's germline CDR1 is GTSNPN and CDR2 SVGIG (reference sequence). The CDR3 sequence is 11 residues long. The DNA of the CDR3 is TGTGCCTGGAGTTCCAGCCCTGTCTACACCTTC. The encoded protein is CAWSSSPVYTF.

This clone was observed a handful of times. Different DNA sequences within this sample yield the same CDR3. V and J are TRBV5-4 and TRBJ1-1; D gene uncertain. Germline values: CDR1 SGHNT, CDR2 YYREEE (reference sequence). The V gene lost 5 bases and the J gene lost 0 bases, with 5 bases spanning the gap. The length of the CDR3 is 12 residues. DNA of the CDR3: TGTGCCAGCAGTTCAGTGAACACTGAAGCTTTCTTT. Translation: CASSSVNTEAFF.

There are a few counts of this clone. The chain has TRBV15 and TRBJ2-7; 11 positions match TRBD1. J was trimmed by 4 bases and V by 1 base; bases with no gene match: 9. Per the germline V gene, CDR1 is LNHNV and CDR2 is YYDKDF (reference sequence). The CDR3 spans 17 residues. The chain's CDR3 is CATSRVGTGTGGYEQYF. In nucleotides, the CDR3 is TGTGCCACCAGCAGAGTGGGCACGGGGACAGGGGGTTACGAGCAGTACTTC. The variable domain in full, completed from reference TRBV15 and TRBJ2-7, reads DAMVIQNPRYQVTQFGKPVTLSCSQTLNHNVMYWYQQKSSQAPKLLFHYYDKDFNNEADTPDNFQSRRPNTSFCFLDIRSPGLGDTAMYLCATSRVGTGTGGYEQYFGPGTRLTVT.

The CDR3 loop is CASSVDGRGTGANVLTF. The CDR3 region has the DNA TGTGCCAGCAGCGTAGATGGCAGGGGGACTGGGGCCAACGTCCTGACTTTC. The genes are TRBV9 and TRBJ2-6; 7 bases fit TRBD1. V lost 0 bases and J lost 2; bases outside the gene matches: 5. The CDR3 loop spans 17 amino acids. The germline V gene encodes CDR1 SGDLS and CDR2 YYNGEE.

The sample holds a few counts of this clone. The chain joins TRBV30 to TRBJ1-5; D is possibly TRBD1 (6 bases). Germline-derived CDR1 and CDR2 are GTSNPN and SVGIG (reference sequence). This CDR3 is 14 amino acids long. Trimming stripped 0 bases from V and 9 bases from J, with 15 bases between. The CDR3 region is CAWSVQGGLRPQHF. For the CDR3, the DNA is TGTGCCTGGAGTGTACAGGGAGGGTTGAGGCCCCAGCATTTT.

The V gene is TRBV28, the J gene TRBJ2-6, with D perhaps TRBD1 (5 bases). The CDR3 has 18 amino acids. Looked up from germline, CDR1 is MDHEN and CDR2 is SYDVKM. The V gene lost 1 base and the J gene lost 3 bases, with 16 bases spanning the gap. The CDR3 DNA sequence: TGTGCCAGCAGTTTATTAGGGCAGGGTGGAAATGGGGCCAACGTCCTGACTTTC. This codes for CASSLLGQGGNGANVLTF.

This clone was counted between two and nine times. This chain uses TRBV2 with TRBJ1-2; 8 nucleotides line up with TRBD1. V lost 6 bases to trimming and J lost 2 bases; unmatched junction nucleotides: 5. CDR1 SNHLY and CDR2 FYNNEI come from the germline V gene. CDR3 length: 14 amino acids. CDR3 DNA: TGTGCCAGCAGAGACAGGGGCGCGAACTATGGCTACACCTTC. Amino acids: CASRDRGANYGYTF.

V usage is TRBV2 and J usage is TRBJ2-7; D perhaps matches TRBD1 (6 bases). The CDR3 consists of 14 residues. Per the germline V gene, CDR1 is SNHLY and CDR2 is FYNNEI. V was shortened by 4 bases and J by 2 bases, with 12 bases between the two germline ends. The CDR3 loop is CASSVQTGPYEQYF. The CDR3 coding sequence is TGTGCCAGCAGTGTACAAACAGGGCCCTACGAGCAGTACTTC. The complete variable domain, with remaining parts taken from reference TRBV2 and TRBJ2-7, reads EPEVTQTPSHQVTQMGQEVILRCVPISNHLYFYWYRQILGQKVEFLVSFYNNEISEKSEIFDDQFSVERPDGSNFTLKIRSTKLEDSAMYFCASSVQTGPYEQYFGPGTRLTVT.

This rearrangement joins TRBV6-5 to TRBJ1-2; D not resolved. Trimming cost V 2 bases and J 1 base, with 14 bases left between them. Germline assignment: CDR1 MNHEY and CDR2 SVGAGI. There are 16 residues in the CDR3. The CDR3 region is CASSYGFSRLNYGYTF. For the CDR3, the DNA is TGTGCCAGCAGTTACGGGTTTTCCAGACTTAACTATGGCTACACCTTC.

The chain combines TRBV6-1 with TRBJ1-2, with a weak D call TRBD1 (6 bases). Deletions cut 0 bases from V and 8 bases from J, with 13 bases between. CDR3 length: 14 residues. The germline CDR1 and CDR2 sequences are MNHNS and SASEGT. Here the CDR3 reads CASSEASGEEGYTF. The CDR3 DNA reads TGTGCCAGCAGTGAAGCGTCAGGGGAAGAGGGCTACACCTTC.

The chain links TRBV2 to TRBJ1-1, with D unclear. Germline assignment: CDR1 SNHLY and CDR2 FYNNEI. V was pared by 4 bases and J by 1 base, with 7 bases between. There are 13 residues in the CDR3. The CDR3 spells CASSARGNTEAFF. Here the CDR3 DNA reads TGTGCCAGCAGTGCACGGGGGAACACTGAAGCTTTCTTT.

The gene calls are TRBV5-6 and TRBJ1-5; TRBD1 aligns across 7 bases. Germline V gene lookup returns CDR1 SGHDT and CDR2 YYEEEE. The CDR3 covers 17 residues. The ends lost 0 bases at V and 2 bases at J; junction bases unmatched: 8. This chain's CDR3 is CASSLGRGRLGNQPQHF. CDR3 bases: TGTGCCAGCAGCTTGGGAAGGGGGCGCCTGGGCAATCAGCCCCAGCATTTT. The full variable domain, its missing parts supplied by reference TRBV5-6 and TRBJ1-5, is DAGVTQSPTHLIKTRGQQVTLRCSPKSGHDTVSWYQQALGQGPQFIFQYYEEEERQRGNFPDRFSGHQFPNYSSELNVNALLLGDSALYLCASSLGRGRLGNQPQHFGDGTRLSIL.